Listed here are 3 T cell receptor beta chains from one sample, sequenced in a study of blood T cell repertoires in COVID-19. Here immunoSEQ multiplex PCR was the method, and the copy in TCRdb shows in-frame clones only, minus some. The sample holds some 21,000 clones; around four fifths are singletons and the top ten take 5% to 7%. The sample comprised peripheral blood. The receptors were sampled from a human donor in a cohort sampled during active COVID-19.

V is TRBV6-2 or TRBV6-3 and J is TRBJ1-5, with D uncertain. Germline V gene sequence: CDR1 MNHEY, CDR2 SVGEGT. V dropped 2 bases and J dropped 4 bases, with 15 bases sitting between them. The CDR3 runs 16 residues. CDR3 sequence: CASSYDLPGGNQPQHF. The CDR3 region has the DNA TGTGCCAGCAGTTACGACCTCCCCGGCGGAAATCAGCCCCAGCATTTT.

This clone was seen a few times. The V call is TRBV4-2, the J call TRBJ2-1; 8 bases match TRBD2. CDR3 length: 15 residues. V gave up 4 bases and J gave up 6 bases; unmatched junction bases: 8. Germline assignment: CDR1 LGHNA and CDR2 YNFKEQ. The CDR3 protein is CASSPGGELSNEQFF. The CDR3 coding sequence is TGTGCCAGCAGCCCGGGGGGGGAGTTAAGCAATGAGCAGTTCTTC.

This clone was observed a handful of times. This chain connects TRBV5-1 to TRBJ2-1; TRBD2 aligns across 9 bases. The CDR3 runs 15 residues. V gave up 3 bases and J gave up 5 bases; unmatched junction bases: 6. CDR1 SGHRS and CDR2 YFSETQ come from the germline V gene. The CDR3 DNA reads TGCGCCAGCAGCTGGGCTAGCGGGGCTAACAATGAGCAGTTCTTC. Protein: CASSWASGANNEQFF. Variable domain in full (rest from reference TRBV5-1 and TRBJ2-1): KAGVTQTPRYLIKTRGQQVTLSCSPISGHRSVSWYQQTPGQGLQFLFEYFSETQRNKGNFPGRFSGRQFSNSRSEMNVSTLELGDSALYLCASSWASGANNEQFFGPGTRLTVL.